A selection of T cell receptor beta chains follows, all from one sample in a study of regulatory T cells in long-lasting Graves disease. One entry per CDR3 protein, called by TCRdb with MiXCR from the multiplex PCR reads. The sample records fewer than 550,000 distinct CDR3 sequences, roughly 16% being singletons. This sample also belongs to another study, concerning T cells in Graves' hyperthyroidism and ophthalmopathy.

Sequenced material: peripheral blood mononuclear cells (PBMCs), taken at new diagnosis, from a patient treated with antithyroid drugs. The receptors derive from a middle-aged woman with Graves disease. Both conserved end residues are part of each CDR3. A D gene is named only where the DNA matches it firmly. Size tells how often a clone was seen (once, few, many) or the class of an expanded clone, and some rows leave it out.

CDR3 DNA,CDR3 protein,J gene,V gene,D gene,clone size
TGTGCCAGTTTGGGAAGGGGGGGCCGATGGAATGAGCAGTTCTTC,CASLGRGGRWNEQFF,TRBJ2-1,TRBV19,-,few
TGTGCCAGCAGTGACGTGGCGGGGGGAGGAACGCAGTATTTT,CASSDVAGGGTQYF,TRBJ2-3,TRBV2,TRBD2,many
TGTGCCACCAGTGATTTGGGAAACGAGCAGTACTTC,CATSDLGNEQYF,TRBJ2-7,TRBV24-1,-,many
TGTGCCAGCAGCCAAACTAGCGGGGGCAGAGAGACCCAGTACTTC,CASSQTSGGRETQYF,TRBJ2-5,TRBV3-1,TRBD2,many
TGTGCCAGCAACCAGGGATCCTACGAGCAGTACTTC,CASNQGSYEQYF,TRBJ2-7,TRBV2,-,-
TGTGCCAGCAGCCGTAGACAGGGCCTCTACAATGAGCAGTTCTTC,CASSRRQGLYNEQFF,TRBJ2-1,TRBV14,TRBD1,-
TGTGCCAGCAGCCAACGGGACAGGGAAGGACCCCTCCACTTT,CASSQRDREGPLHF,TRBJ1-6,TRBV3-1,TRBD1,many
TGTGCCAGCAGCCCCGAGGGGGGCACAGATACGCAGTATTTT,CASSPEGGTDTQYF,TRBJ2-3,TRBV11-2,-,-
TGCAGTGCTATAGCGGGGGGAGGCACAGATACGCAGTATTTT,CSAIAGGGTDTQYF,TRBJ2-3,TRBV20-1,TRBD2,many
TGCGCCAGCAGCCGGACTAGCGGGCTTCTCAATGAGCAGTTCTTC,CASSRTSGLLNEQFF,TRBJ2-1,TRBV4-1,TRBD2,-
TGTGCCAGCAGCTTCGAAGGGTTCACTGAAGCTTTCTTT,CASSFEGFTEAFF,TRBJ1-1,TRBV7-3,-,few
TGTGCCAGCAGCATGACACAGTCGGTGACCCAGTACTTC,CASSMTQSVTQYF,TRBJ2-5,TRBV7-9,-,many
TGTGCCAGCAGCCAAGGGGCCGGACAGTCGTCGTTTGGGGCCAACGTCCTGACTTTC,CASSQGAGQSSFGANVLTF,TRBJ2-6,TRBV4-2,-,few
TGTGCCAGCAGCTTCAAAGGAGACCAGCCCCAGCATTTT,CASSFKGDQPQHF,TRBJ1-5,TRBV7-6,-,-
TGCAGTGCTAGAGATCAGTTAGCGGACTACGAGCAGTACTTC,CSARDQLADYEQYF,TRBJ2-7,TRBV20-1,-,-
TGTGCCAGCAGCGTAGAATTTGGAAACACTGAAGCTTTCTTT,CASSVEFGNTEAFF,TRBJ1-1,TRBV9,-,-
TGTGCCAGCAGCCCAAGAGGCGTTCCCCTCTATGGCTACACCTTC,CASSPRGVPLYGYTF,TRBJ1-2,TRBV12-3/TRBV12-4,-,many
TGTGCCAGCAGCGTAGGTGGTAGCGGGCTCACAGATACGCAGTATTTT,CASSVGGSGLTDTQYF,TRBJ2-3,TRBV9,TRBD2,-
TGTGCCAGCAGCACATCGGGACAGGAGAACTATGGCTACACCTTC,CASSTSGQENYGYTF,TRBJ1-2,TRBV9,TRBD1,few
TGTGCTACTCGGTCCGGGACCCTTTTTCAGTACTTC,CATRSGTLFQYF,TRBJ2-4,TRBV19,-,-
TGTGCCAGCAGCCAAGATCTCCGACAGGGGGCAAATGAGCAGTTCTTC,CASSQDLRQGANEQFF,TRBJ2-1,TRBV4-2,TRBD1,-
TGTGCCAGGGACAGTTTGAACACTGAAGCTTTCTTT,CARDSLNTEAFF,TRBJ1-1,TRBV30,TRBD1,-
TGTGCCAGCAGCGTAGAGGGGGGCCACTACAATGAGCAGTTCTTC,CASSVEGGHYNEQFF,TRBJ2-1,TRBV9,-,once
TGTGCCAGCAGCCAAGGACTCCGGGACACGGGAAACACCATATATTTT,CASSQGLRDTGNTIYF,TRBJ1-3,TRBV4-2,-,once
TGCAGTGCTAACTCCCGGGACAAGAGCTCCTACAATGAGCAGTTCTTC,CSANSRDKSSYNEQFF,TRBJ2-1,TRBV20-1,-,many
TGTGCCAGCAGTTCGGGACAGTTGAACTATGGCTACACCTTC,CASSSGQLNYGYTF,TRBJ1-2,TRBV6-5,TRBD1,-
TGTGCCTGGAGTGTTACCGGGACAGTCAATCAGCCCCAGCATTTT,CAWSVTGTVNQPQHF,TRBJ1-5,TRBV30,TRBD1,-
TGCGCCAGCCAGGAGAGTCCTGACTCCTACGAGCAGTACTTC,CASQESPDSYEQYF,TRBJ2-7,TRBV5-1,-,many
TGTGCCAGCATGGGACTAGCGGGGGTCGAGCAGTACTTC,CASMGLAGVEQYF,TRBJ2-7,TRBV2,TRBD2,few
TGTGCCAGCAGCTTAGAATGGACAAACACTGAAGCTTTCTTT,CASSLEWTNTEAFF,TRBJ1-1,TRBV7-8,-,many
TGTGCCAGCAGTTTAACCTCGAACACTGAAGCTTTCTTT,CASSLTSNTEAFF,TRBJ1-1,TRBV27,-,many
TGTGCCAGCAGCTTTGCTGGACAGAGACAACAAACCTATGGCTACACCTTC,CASSFAGQRQQTYGYTF,TRBJ1-2,TRBV7-2,-,many
TGTGCCAGCAGTTACCTTGGAGGCAATCAGCCCCAGCATTTT,CASSYLGGNQPQHF,TRBJ1-5,TRBV6-2/TRBV6-3,-,many
TGTGCCAGCAGAAGCGGCTACGAGCAGTACTTC,CASRSGYEQYF,TRBJ2-7,TRBV19,-,many
TGTGCCAGTTTCGACCTATCAGGGGGCACTGAAGCTTTCTTT,CASFDLSGGTEAFF,TRBJ1-1,TRBV19,TRBD1,many
TGTGCCAGCAGCTCTAGGGGTGACAGGGGTGGGAATGAGCAGTTCTTC,CASSSRGDRGGNEQFF,TRBJ2-1,TRBV11-3,TRBD1,many
TGTGCCAGCAGTCGCCCGGTGGGACAGGCGACTAATCAGCCCCAGCATTTT,CASSRPVGQATNQPQHF,TRBJ1-5,TRBV7-2,TRBD1,-
TGCAGTGCTAGAGCTATAAGTACGGAAGCCTACAATGAGCAGTTCTTC,CSARAISTEAYNEQFF,TRBJ2-1,TRBV20-1,-,-
TGTGCTAGTGGTCAAGGGGGTTGGGGGGAGACCCAGTACTTC,CASGQGGWGETQYF,TRBJ2-5,TRBV12-5,-,few
TGTGCCAGCAGAGGGAGGGGATCCCACGAGCAGTACTTC,CASRGRGSHEQYF,TRBJ2-7,TRBV2,TRBD2,many
TGTGCCAGCAGTCCGGGACTAGCGGGGACCGGGAATGAGCAGTTCTTC,CASSPGLAGTGNEQFF,TRBJ2-1,TRBV12-3/TRBV12-4,TRBD2,many